Listed here is a single T cell receptor beta chain. This entry belongs to a study of cytomegalovirus exposure and HLA in healthy donors. Looked up from germline, CDR1 is GTSNPN and CDR2 is SVGIG (reference sequence). V was trimmed by 4 bases and J by 0 bases, leaving 10 bases between them. The CDR3 consists of 14 residues. Libraries were prepared by immunoSEQ multiplex PCR; TCRdb keeps only in-frame clonotypes and omits some of them. Among around 200,000 clones listed, 80% to 90% were seen once. This TCR derives from a woman between 18 and 30 years old in good health and CMV-seronegative. Sequencing was carried out using PBMCs. The chain uses TRBV30 and TRBJ2-1; D is perhaps TRBD1 (6 bases). CDR3 DNA sequence: TGTGCCTGGACCGACAGGAGCTCCTACAATGAGCAGTTCTTC. It codes for CAWTDRSSYNEQFF. The whole variable domain, remainder taken from reference TRBV30 and TRBJ2-1, is SQTIHQWPATLVQPVGSPLSLECTVEGTSNPNLYWYRQAAGRGLQLLFYSVGIGQISSEVPQNLSASRPQDRQFILSSKKLLLSDSGFYLCAWTDRSSYNEQFFGPGTRLTVL.